In this sample, the clone carrying this T cell receptor (beta chain) turned up many times. The sample is drawn from a study of neurological immune-mediated disorders. The cDNA was generated through 5'RACE incorporating 10-nucleotide random UMIs. A single record per CDR3 protein comes from TCRdb applying MiXCR to the 5' RACE reads. The sample has 80,000 or so distinct CDR3 sequences, roughly 9.9% seen once. Serving as healthy controls were blood bank volunteers based in Maryland, USA. This CDR3 has 15 residues. Trimming took 6 bases from V and 2 from J; bases not matched to a gene: 7. Germline CDR1 is SGHRS and CDR2 is YFSETQ.

V is TRBV5-1 and J is TRBJ2-2; 7 nucleotides align to TRBD1. The sequence was collected from a man over 45 in good health. The specimen was PBMCs. CDR3 sequence (DNA): TGCGCCAGCATAGAGGGGGCTTTTAACACCGGGGAGCTGTTTTTT. Its translation: CASIEGAFNTGELFF.